The 9 T cell receptor beta chains presented below share a single source sample, sequenced in a study of blood T cell repertoires in COVID-19. Data came from immunoSEQ multiplex PCR; TCRdb stores just in-frame clones and leaves some out. The data contain approximately 31,000 clones, 85% to 90% of them singletons. The sample taken for sequencing was peripheral blood. The receptors come from a man older than 75 with acute or convalescent COVID-19.

The genes are TRBV11-3 and TRBJ1-2; 7 bases match TRBD1. This CDR3 spans 13 amino acids. Germline CDR1 and CDR2: SGHNT and YENEEA. V lost 5 bases, J lost 7 bases, and 7 bases stayed unmatched. CDR3 amino acids: CASSRQYRGGYTF. The CDR3 region has the DNA TGTGCCAGCAGCCGACAATACAGGGGTGGCTACACCTTC.

The rearrangement joins TRBV19 to TRBJ2-2; 8 positions match TRBD2. V shed 4 bases, J shed 4 bases, and the junction held 2 bases outside the gene matches. CDR1 LNHDA and CDR2 SQIVND come from the germline V gene (reference sequence). The CDR3 covers 14 residues. CDR3 sequence reads: CASSTSGSTGELFF. The CDR3, as DNA: TGTGCCAGTAGTACGAGCGGGAGCACCGGGGAGCTGTTTTTT.

The chain carries TRBV9 and TRBJ2-4; no clear D. V was clipped by 0 bases and J by 4 bases, with 8 bases between them. Germline CDR1 reads SGDLS; CDR2 reads YYNGEE. The CDR3 length is 14 residues. CDR3 amino acids: CASSVAWQKNIQYF. In nucleotides, the CDR3 is TGTGCCAGCAGCGTAGCTTGGCAGAAAAACATTCAGTACTTC. The full variable domain, with the rest looked up from reference TRBV9 and TRBJ2-4, is DSGVTQTPKHLITATGQRVTLRCSPRSGDLSVYWYQQSLDQGLQFLIQYYNGEERAKGNILERFSAQQFPDLHSELNLSSLELGDSALYFCASSVAWQKNIQYFGAGTRLSVL.

This clone was seen only once. The genes are TRBV6-6 and TRBJ1-1; 9 nucleotides align to TRBD1. There are 15 residues in the CDR3. CDR1 is MNHNY, CDR2 SVGAGI, per germline (reference sequence). Unmatched junction bases numbered 6, after V lost 5 bases and J lost 2 bases. The CDR3 DNA follows: TGTGCCAGCAGTGCCAGGGACAGGGCCAACACTGAAGCTTTCTTT. Protein: CASSARDRANTEAFF.

This chain connects TRBV7-9 to TRBJ1-4, with 7 bases lining up with TRBD1. The CDR3 contains 16 residues. CDR1 and CDR2 (germline): SEHNR, FQNEAQ (reference sequence). Trimming at V came to 5 bases and at J to 7 bases, leaving 13 bases not matched to a gene. The CDR3 DNA follows: TGTGCCAGCAGCCGAGGAGAACAGGGGTGGGGTGAAAAACTGTTTTTT. Translating it yields CASSRGEQGWGEKLFF.

The chain uses TRBV12-3 or TRBV12-4 and TRBJ1-1, with unresolved D. V was cut by 5 bases and J by 1 base, with 5 bases left in between. CDR3 size: 12 residues. The CDR3 DNA follows: TGTGCCAGCAGTAACAGGAACACTGAAGCTTTCTTT. Protein product: CASSNRNTEAFF.

The chain recombines TRBV10-2 with TRBJ1-1; possibly TRBD1 for D (5 bases). The CDR3 covers 15 residues. Germline-derived CDR1 and CDR2 are WSHSY and SAAADI. The V and J ends lost 3 bases and 2 bases respectively, with 13 bases between them. The CDR3 region has the DNA TGCGCCAGCAGTGATAAGTCAGGGATCAACACTGAAGCTTTCTTT. Translating it yields CASSDKSGINTEAFF.

The chain is built from TRBV14 and TRBJ2-7; 8 bases line up with TRBD2. This CDR3 contains 15 residues. V was pared by 6 bases and J by 1 base, with 8 bases of the junction left unmatched. Germline CDR1 is SGHDN and CDR2 is FVKESK. The CDR3 loop is CASSPGGAVSYEQYF. The CDR3 DNA follows: TGTGCCAGCAGTCCGGGGGGGGCCGTGTCCTACGAGCAGTACTTC.

J is TRBJ2-3 and V is TRBV10-2; 10 bases fit TRBD2. The germline gives CDR1 WSHSY, CDR2 SAAADI. The V gene end was trimmed by 2 bases and the J gene end by 5 bases; junction bases not matched to a gene: 13. The CDR3 runs 18 residues. For the CDR3, the DNA is TGCGCCAGCAGTGAGCACCGCTTAGCGGGAGGCGTGGGAGATACGCAGTATTTT. It encodes CASSEHRLAGGVGDTQYF.